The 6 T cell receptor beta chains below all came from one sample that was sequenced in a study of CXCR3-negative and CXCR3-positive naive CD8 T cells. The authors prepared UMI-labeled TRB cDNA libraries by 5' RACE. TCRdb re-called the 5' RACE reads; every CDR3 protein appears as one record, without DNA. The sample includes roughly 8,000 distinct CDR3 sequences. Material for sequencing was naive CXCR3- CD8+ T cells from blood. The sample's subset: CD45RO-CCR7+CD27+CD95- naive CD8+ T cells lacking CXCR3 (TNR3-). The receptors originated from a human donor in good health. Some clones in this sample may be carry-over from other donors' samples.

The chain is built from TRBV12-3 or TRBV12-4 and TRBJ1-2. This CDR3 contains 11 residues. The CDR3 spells CATTLRDGYTF.

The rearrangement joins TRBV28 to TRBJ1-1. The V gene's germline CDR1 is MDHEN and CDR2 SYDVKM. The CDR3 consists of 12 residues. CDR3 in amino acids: CASSSRSAEAFF.

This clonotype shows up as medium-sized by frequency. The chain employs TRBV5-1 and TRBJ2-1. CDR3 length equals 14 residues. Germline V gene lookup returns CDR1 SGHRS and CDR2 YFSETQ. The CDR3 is CASSLPATYNEQFF.

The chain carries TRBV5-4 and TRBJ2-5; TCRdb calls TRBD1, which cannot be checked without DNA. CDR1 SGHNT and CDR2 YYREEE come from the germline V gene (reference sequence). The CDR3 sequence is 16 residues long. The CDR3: CASSLEGQGFKETQYF. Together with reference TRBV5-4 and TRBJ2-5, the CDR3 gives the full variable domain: ETGVTQSPTHLIKTRGQQVTLRCSSQSGHNTVSWYQQALGQGPQFIFQYYREEENGRGNFPPRFSGLQFPNYSSELNVNALELDDSALYLCASSLEGQGFKETQYFGPGTRLLVL.

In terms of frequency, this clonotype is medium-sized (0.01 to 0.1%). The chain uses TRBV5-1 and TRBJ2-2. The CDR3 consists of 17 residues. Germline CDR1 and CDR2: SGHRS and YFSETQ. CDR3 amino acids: CASSSSGFGADTGELFF.

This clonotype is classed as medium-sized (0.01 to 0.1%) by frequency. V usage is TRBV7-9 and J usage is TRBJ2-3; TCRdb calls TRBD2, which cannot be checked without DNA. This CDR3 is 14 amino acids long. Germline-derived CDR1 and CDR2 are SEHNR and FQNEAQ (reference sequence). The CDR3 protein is CASKLGASTDTQYF.